Listed below are T cell receptor beta chains from one sample, sequenced in a study of T cell changes during pregnancy in multiple sclerosis. Only in-frame clones appear in the TCRdb table, and some are missing; sequencing was by immunoSEQ multiplex PCR. Counted here are some 64,000 clones, roughly nine tenths occurring once; the ten biggest clones make up 1.4% to 1.5%. The sequencing here drew on peripheral blood, taken after pregnancy. The receptors stem from a female donor with multiple sclerosis, enrolled in a pregnancy study. Each CDR3 is given with its conserved first and last residue. The D gene is left open where the match is weak. The size field is filled for only some rows; it gives once, few, many or a size class.

v_call,clone_size,cdr3_length,d_call,j_call,cdr3_aa,cdr3_nt
TRBV4-2,NA,13,NA,TRBJ2-1,CASSLRAGNEQFF,TGTGCCAGCAGCCTCCGGGCGGGCAATGAGCAGTTCTTC
TRBV5-4,NA,14,NA,TRBJ2-4,CASSARDLINIQYF,TGTGCCAGCAGCGCTCGGGACTTAATTAACATTCAGTACTTC
TRBV30,NA,12,NA,TRBJ2-7,CAWSNYRDLEYF,TGTGCCTGGAGCAATTACAGGGACCTTGAGTACTTC
TRBV27,NA,14,NA,TRBJ2-4,CASSLYGRENIQYF,TGTGCCAGCAGTTTATATGGGAGAGAAAACATTCAGTACTTC
TRBV28,NA,13,NA,TRBJ1-2,CATQSPGPYGYTF,TGTGCCACCCAATCCCCAGGGCCCTATGGCTACACCTTC
TRBV6-1,few,14,NA,TRBJ1-1,CASSAWEGNTEAFF,TGTGCCAGCAGTGCATGGGAGGGGAACACTGAAGCTTTCTTT
TRBV19,NA,11,NA,TRBJ2-3,CASSIRDTQYF,TGTGCCAGTAGTATTAGAGATACGCAGTATTTT
TRBV5-4,NA,14,TRBD2,TRBJ2-3,CASRSSGSQDTQYF,TGTGCCAGCAGGTCGAGCGGGAGTCAAGATACGCAGTATTTT
TRBV6-1,few,13,NA,TRBJ1-1,CASSEPGAGVAFF,TGTGCCAGCAGTGAACCCGGGGCAGGGGTGGCTTTCTTT
TRBV9,NA,15,NA,TRBJ1-4,CASSVMGDGTGKLFF,TGTGCCAGCAGCGTAATGGGTGATGGTACAGGAAAACTGTTTTTT
TRBV6-1,few,14,NA,TRBJ1-1,CASSTGRMGTEAFF,TGTGCCAGCAGTACAGGACGGATGGGGACTGAAGCTTTCTTT
TRBV23-1,NA,17,TRBD1,TRBJ2-1,CASSQSLGQGDYNEQFF,TGCGCCAGCAGTCAATCTCTGGGACAGGGGGACTACAATGAGCAGTTCTTC
TRBV19,NA,17,TRBD1,TRBJ1-1,CASSISPGQGANTEAFF,TGTGCCAGTAGTATATCCCCGGGACAGGGGGCGAACACTGAAGCTTTCTTT
TRBV6-1,NA,15,TRBD1,TRBJ1-5,CASSAGQGAPQPQHF,TGTGCCAGCAGTGCGGGACAGGGGGCTCCTCAGCCCCAGCATTTT
TRBV6-6,NA,16,NA,TRBJ2-7,CASSYPGGRGSYEQYF,TGTGCCAGCAGCTACCCCGGGGGGCGGGGGAGCTACGAGCAGTACTTC
TRBV4-1,once,14,NA,TRBJ2-1,CASSQDGLAHEQFF,TGCGCCAGCAGCCAAGACGGGCTAGCCCATGAGCAGTTCTTC
TRBV6-5,NA,15,NA,TRBJ2-5,CASSYGFQGRETQYF,TGTGCCAGCAGTTATGGTTTTCAGGGTCGGGAGACCCAGTACTTC
TRBV11-3,NA,17,TRBD2,TRBJ2-3,CASSLGASGRSTDTQYF,TGTGCCAGCAGCTTAGGGGCTAGCGGGCGAAGCACAGATACGCAGTATTTT
TRBV27,NA,13,TRBD1,TRBJ2-5,CAVRDSNQETQYF,TGTGCCGTCCGGGACAGCAACCAAGAGACCCAGTACTTC
TRBV4-3,NA,15,NA,TRBJ2-7,CASSQDWGVAYEQYF,TGCGCCAGCAGCCAAGATTGGGGAGTGGCCTACGAGCAGTACTTC
TRBV18,NA,13,NA,TRBJ1-1,CASSRRTDIEAFF,TGTGCCAGCTCACGTCGGACGGACATTGAAGCTTTCTTT
TRBV7-9,NA,15,TRBD1,TRBJ2-3,CASSTRQGKTDTQYF,TGTGCCAGCAGCACCAGACAGGGTAAGACAGATACGCAGTATTTT